This T cell receptor (beta chain) was identified during a study of T cell repertoires in cytomegalovirus infection. Across the study: Indications came from public TCR beta signatures; they pointed to CMV infection and to a matching HLA type.

Germline values: CDR1 ENHRY, CDR2 SYGVKD. V was shortened by 4 bases and J by 0 bases, with 13 bases between the two germline ends. The CDR3 is 16 residues long. With regard to this clonotype: What it binds is not known.

Overall study findings and caveats: CMV-specific TCR beta clonotypes restricted by HLA-C dominated the ex vivo response.

TCRdb called the reads again in MiXCR, with one record for every CDR3 protein. The sample yields about 920,000 distinct CDR3 sequences, around 30% seen once. This TCR derives from a human donor in good health (CMV status not recorded). Some clones in this sample may be carry-over from other donors' samples. The sample consisted of cultured CD8+ T cells from PBMCs, taken from culture after CMV antigen stimulation. The rearrangement uses TRBV10-3 and TRBJ1-3; D call uncertain. The CDR3 sequence is CAISVLQPNSGNTIYF. Written as DNA, the CDR3 is TGTGCCATCAGTGTTCTCCAGCCGAACTCTGGAAACACCATATATTTT.